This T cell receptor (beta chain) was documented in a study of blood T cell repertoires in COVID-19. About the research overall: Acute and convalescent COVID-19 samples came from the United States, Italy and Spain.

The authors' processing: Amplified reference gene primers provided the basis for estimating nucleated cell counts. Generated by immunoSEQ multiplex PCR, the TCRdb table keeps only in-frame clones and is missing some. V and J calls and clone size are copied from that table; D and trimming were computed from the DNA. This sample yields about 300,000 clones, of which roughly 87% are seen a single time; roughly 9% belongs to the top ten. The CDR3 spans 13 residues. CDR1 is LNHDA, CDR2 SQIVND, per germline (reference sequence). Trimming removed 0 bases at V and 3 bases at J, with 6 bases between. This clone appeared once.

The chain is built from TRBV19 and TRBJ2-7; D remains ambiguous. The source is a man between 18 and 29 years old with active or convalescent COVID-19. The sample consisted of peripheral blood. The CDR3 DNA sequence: TGTGCCAGTAGTATAGATATAGACTACGAGCAGTACTTC. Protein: CASSIDIDYEQYF.